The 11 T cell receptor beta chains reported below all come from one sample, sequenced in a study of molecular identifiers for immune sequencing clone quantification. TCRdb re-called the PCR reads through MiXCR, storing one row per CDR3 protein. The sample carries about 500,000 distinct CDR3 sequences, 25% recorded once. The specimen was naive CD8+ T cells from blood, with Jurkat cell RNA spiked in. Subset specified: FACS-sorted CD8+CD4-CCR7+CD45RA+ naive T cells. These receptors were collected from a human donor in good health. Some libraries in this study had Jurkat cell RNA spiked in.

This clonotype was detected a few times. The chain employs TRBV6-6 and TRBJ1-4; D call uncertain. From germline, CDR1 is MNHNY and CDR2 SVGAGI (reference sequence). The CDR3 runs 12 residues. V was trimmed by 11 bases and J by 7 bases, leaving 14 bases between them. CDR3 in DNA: TGTGCCGCCTCAGGTTTAGGTGAAAAACTGTTTTTT. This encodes CAASGLGEKLFF.

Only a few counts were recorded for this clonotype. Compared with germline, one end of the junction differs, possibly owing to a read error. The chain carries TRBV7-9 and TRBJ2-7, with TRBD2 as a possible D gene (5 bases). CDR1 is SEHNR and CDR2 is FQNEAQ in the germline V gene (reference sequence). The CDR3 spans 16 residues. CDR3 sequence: CASSLVPTKTDYVQYF. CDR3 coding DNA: TGTGCCAGCAGCTTAGTCCCCACAAAAACTGACTACGTGCAGTACTTC.

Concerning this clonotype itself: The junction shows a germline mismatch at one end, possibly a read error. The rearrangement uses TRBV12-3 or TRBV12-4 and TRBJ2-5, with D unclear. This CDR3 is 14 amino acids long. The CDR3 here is CASSSAWLQEPQYF. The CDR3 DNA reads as TGTGCCAGCAGTTCCGCTTGGCTTCAAGAGCCCCAGTACTTC.

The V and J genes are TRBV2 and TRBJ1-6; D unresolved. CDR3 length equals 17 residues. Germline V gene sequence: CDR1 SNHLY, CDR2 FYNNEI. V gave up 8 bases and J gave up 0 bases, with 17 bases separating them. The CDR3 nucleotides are TGTGCCAGCTGGGAGGGAACCATGAGCTCCTATAATTCACCCCTCCACTTT. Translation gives CASWEGTMSSYNSPLHF. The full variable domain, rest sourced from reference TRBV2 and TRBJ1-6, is EPEVTQTPSHQVTQMGQEVILRCVPISNHLYFYWYRQILGQKVEFLVSFYNNEISEKSEIFDDQFSVERPDGSNFTLKIRSTKLEDSAMYFCASWEGTMSSYNSPLHFGNGTRLTVT.

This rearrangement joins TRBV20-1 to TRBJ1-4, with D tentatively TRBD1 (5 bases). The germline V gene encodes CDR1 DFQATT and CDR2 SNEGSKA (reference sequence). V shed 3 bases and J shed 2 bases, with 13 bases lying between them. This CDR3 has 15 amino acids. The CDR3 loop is CSARVPGLTNEKLFF. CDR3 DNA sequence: TGCAGTGCTAGGGTCCCGGGACTGACTAATGAAAAACTGTTTTTT.

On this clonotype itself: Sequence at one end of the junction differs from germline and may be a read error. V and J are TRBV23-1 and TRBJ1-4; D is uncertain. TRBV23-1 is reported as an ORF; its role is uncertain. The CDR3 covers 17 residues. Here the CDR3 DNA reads TGCGCCAGCAGTCAATCAGTGGACGGTTCCTGGAATGAAAAACTGTATTTT. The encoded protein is CASSQSVDGSWNEKLYF.

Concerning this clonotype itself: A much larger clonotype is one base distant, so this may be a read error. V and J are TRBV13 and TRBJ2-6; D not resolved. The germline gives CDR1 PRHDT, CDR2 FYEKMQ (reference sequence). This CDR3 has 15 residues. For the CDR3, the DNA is TGTGCCGGCAGCTTCCCTGTAAGAGGGGCCAACGTCCTGACTTTC. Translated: CAGSFPVRGANVLTF.

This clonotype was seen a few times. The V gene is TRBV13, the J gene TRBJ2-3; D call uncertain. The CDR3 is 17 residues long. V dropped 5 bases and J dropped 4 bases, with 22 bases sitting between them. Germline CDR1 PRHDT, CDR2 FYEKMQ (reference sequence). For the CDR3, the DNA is TGTGCCAGCAGCCCAACAACCGGGTCCCTAACAGCAGATACGCAGTATTTT. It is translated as CASSPTTGSLTADTQYF.

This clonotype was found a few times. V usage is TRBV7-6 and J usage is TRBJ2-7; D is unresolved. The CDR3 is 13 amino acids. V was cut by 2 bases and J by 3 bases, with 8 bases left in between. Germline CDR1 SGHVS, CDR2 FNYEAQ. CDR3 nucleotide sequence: TGTGCCAGCAGCTTACACGCAGACTACGAGCAGTACTTC. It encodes CASSLHADYEQYF.

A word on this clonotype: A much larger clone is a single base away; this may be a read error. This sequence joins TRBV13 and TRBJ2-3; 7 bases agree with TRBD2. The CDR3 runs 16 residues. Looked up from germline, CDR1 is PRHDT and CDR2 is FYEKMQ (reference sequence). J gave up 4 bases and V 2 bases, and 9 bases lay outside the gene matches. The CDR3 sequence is CASSLFAGVPPDTQYF. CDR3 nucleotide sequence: TGTGCCAGCAGCTTATTCGCGGGAGTGCCCCCAGATACGCAGTATTTT. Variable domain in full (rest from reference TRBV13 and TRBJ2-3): AAGVIQSPRHLIKEKRETATLKCYPIPRHDTVYWYQQGPGQDPQFLISFYEKMQSDKGSIPDRFSAQQFSDYHSELNMSSLELGDSALYFCASSLFAGVPPDTQYFGPGTRLTVL.

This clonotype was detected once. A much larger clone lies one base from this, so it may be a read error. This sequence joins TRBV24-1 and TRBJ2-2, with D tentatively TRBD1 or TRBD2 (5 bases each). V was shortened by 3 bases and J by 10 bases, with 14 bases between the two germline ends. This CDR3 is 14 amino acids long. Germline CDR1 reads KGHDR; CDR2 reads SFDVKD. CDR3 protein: CATSDPRAGTELFF. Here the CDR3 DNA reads TGTGCCACCAGTGATCCCCGAGCCGGGACGGAGCTGTTTTTT.